The rows below give T cell receptor beta chains drawn from one sample of a study of CD8 T cells in Susac syndrome. TCRdb itself ran the immunoSEQ multiplex PCR reads through MiXCR, one entry per CDR3 protein. This table has under 70,000 distinct CDR3 sequences, more than 85% appearing once. Source material: CD8+ T cells from PBMCs. All receptors derive from a human donor with Susac syndrome. Each CDR3 is given with its conserved first and last residue. A D gene is named only where the DNA matches it firmly. Expanded clones are given a class, and other clones once, few, many or no size at all.

v_call,clone_size,d_call,j_call,cdr3_aa,cdr3_nt
TRBV27,NA,NA,TRBJ2-7,CASSLATRQALNYEQYF,TGTGCCAGCAGTTTAGCGACCCGACAGGCCCTCAACTACGAGCAGTACTTC
TRBV7-6,NA,NA,TRBJ1-1,CASSLASAGGDTEAFF,TGTGCCAGCAGCTTAGCAAGTGCGGGAGGGGACACTGAAGCTTTCTTT
TRBV9,NA,NA,TRBJ2-7,CASSLEGGRSYEQYF,TGTGCCAGCAGCCTCGAAGGAGGAAGGTCCTACGAGCAGTACTTC
TRBV20-1,once,NA,TRBJ2-7,CSAAGTSVSYEQYF,TGCAGTGCAGCAGGGACTTCCGTCTCCTACGAGCAGTACTTC
TRBV7-3,NA,NA,TRBJ1-6,CASSLTSGSPLHF,TGTGCCAGCAGCTTAACGTCAGGTTCACCCCTCCACTTT
TRBV4-2,NA,TRBD2,TRBJ2-1,CASSRTSGGADEQFF,TGTGCCAGCAGCCGGACTAGCGGGGGGGCAGATGAGCAGTTCTTC
TRBV20-1,once,TRBD1,TRBJ2-7,CSASGTGFYEQYF,TGCAGTGCGTCCGGGACAGGGTTCTACGAGCAGTACTTC
TRBV20-1,NA,TRBD1,TRBJ2-1,CSARDGQGDADEQFF,TGCAGTGCTAGAGATGGACAGGGGGACGCGGATGAGCAGTTCTTC
TRBV6-6,NA,NA,TRBJ2-5,CASSYGGLGETQYF,TGTGCCAGCAGTTACGGGGGGCTGGGGGAGACCCAGTACTTC
TRBV28,NA,TRBD1,TRBJ1-1,CASSLGLGYRGGVTEAFF,TGTGCCAGCAGTTTAGGGCTAGGTTACAGGGGAGGAGTTACTGAAGCTTTCTTT
TRBV29-1,NA,NA,TRBJ1-2,CSPGGYTF,TGCAGCCCTGGTGGCTACACCTTC
TRBV7-9,NA,TRBD1,TRBJ2-1,CASSLRTGEPYNEQFF,TGTGCCAGCAGCTTAAGGACAGGGGAACCCTACAATGAGCAGTTCTTC
TRBV20-1,once,TRBD1,TRBJ2-3,CSARDLSSWDRGSPGLASDTQYF,TGCAGTGCTAGAGATCTTAGTTCTTGGGACAGGGGGTCTCCGGGACTAGCATCGGATACGCAGTATTTT
TRBV29-1,NA,TRBD2,TRBJ2-7,CSVLAGATYEQYF,TGCAGCGTACTAGCGGGGGCTACCTACGAGCAGTACTTC
TRBV2,NA,NA,TRBJ2-5,CVSRSGYLPIRQETQYF,TGTGTCAGCAGGTCAGGATACTTGCCGATTCGCCAAGAGACCCAGTACTTC
TRBV20-1,few,TRBD1,TRBJ1-2,CSAREQGAAGYTF,TGCAGTGCTAGAGAACAGGGGGCAGCTGGCTACACCTTC
TRBV28,NA,NA,TRBJ1-6,CATWGPGANSPLHF,TGTGCCACCTGGGGTCCGGGGGCGAATTCACCCCTCCACTTT
TRBV24-1,NA,NA,TRBJ1-2,CATSDAGDGGGYTF,TGTGCCACCAGTGATGCGGGGGACGGTGGCGGCTACACCTTC
TRBV6-5,NA,NA,TRBJ2-1,CASSTGSRSYNEQFF,TGTGCCAGCAGCACAGGGAGCCGGTCTTACAATGAGCAGTTCTTC
TRBV24-1,NA,NA,TRBJ1-6,CATSVRSPEHSPLHF,TGTGCCACCAGTGTGAGGAGCCCGGAGCATTCACCCCTCCACTTT
TRBV27,NA,TRBD1,TRBJ1-4,CASSLSQGATNEKLFF,TGTGCCAGCAGTTTATCACAGGGGGCGACTAATGAAAAACTGTTTTTT
TRBV27,NA,NA,TRBJ1-2,CASSPPGGGHYGYTF,TGTGCCAGCAGCCCTCCGGGGGGGGGCCATTATGGCTACACCTTC
TRBV7-8,NA,TRBD1,TRBJ1-1,CASSSGTGFTEAFF,TGTGCCAGCAGCTCCGGGACAGGGTTCACTGAAGCTTTCTTT
TRBV11-1,NA,NA,TRBJ2-3,CASSSRRGYQSTDTQYF,TGTGCCAGCAGCTCACGTCGCGGCTACCAAAGCACAGATACGCAGTATTTT
TRBV2,once,NA,TRBJ2-7,CASRELGENEQYF,TGTGCCAGCAGGGAGCTGGGGGAAAACGAGCAGTACTTC
TRBV15,NA,NA,TRBJ2-5,CATSSKPTGGKTQYF,TGTGCCACCAGCAGCAAACCGACAGGAGGAAAGACCCAGTACTTC
TRBV7-8,NA,NA,TRBJ1-5,CASSHSTTGTNQPQHF,TGTGCCAGCAGCCACTCAACGACAGGCACCAATCAGCCCCAGCATTTT
TRBV5-1,NA,NA,TRBJ2-4,CASSVGLPWDIQYF,TGCGCCAGCAGCGTGGGCCTCCCCTGGGACATTCAGTACTTC
TRBV3-1,NA,NA,TRBJ2-3,CASSQDWAGETRATDTQYF,TGTGCCAGCAGCCAAGATTGGGCAGGGGAGACTCGCGCCACAGATACGCAGTATTTT
TRBV11-2,NA,NA,TRBJ2-7,CASSLGMGARHEQYF,TGTGCCAGCAGCTTAGGTATGGGGGCACGGCACGAGCAGTACTTC
TRBV18,NA,NA,TRBJ1-1,CASSPRGFPPTEAFF,TGTGCCAGCTCACCAAGGGGATTCCCTCCCACTGAAGCTTTCTTT
TRBV7-9,NA,NA,TRBJ1-1,CASSDLVLNTEAFF,TGTGCCAGCAGCGATCTAGTGTTGAACACTGAAGCTTTCTTT
TRBV9,NA,NA,TRBJ2-1,CASSESSKGEQFF,TGTGCCAGCAGCGAGAGTTCCAAAGGAGAGCAGTTCTTC
TRBV12-3/TRBV12-4,once,NA,TRBJ1-2,CASIQGHPSGYGYTF,TGTGCCAGCATCCAGGGACACCCGTCGGGCTATGGCTACACCTTC
TRBV7-3,NA,NA,TRBJ1-1,CASSLWGGLRTEAFF,TGTGCCAGCAGCTTATGGGGGGGGCTTAGGACTGAAGCTTTCTTT
TRBV2,NA,NA,TRBJ2-7,CASSEGRVSYEQYF,TGTGCCAGCAGTGAGGGCAGGGTATCCTACGAGCAGTACTTC
TRBV3-1,once,NA,TRBJ2-1,CASSQDLRLTWPYNEQFF,TGTGCCAGCAGCCAAGATCTCAGACTTACTTGGCCCTACAATGAGCAGTTCTTC